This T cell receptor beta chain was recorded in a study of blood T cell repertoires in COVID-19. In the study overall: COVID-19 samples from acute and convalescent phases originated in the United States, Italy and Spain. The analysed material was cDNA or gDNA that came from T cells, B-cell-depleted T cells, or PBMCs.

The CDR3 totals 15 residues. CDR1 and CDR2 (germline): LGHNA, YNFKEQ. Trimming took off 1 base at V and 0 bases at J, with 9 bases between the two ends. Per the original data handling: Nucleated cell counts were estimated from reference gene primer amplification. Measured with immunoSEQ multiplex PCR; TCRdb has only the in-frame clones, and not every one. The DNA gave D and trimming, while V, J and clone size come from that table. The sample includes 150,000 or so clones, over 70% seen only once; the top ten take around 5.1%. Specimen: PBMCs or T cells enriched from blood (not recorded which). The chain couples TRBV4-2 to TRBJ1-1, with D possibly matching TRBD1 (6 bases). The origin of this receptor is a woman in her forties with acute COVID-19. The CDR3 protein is CASSQVRGMNTEAFF. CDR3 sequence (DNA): TGTGCCAGCAGCCAAGTAAGGGGGATGAACACTGAAGCTTTCTTT.